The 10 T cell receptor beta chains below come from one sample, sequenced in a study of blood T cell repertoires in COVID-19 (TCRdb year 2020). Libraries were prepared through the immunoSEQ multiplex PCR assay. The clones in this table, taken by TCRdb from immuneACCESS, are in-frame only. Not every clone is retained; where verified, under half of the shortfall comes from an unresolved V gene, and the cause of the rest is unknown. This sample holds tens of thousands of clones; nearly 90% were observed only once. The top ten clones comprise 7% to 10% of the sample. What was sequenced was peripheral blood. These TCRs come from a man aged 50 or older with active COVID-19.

The CDR3 DNA sequence: TGCGCCAGCAGCCAAGGGGATAGCGGGGATGCCAGGGAGACCCAGTACTTC. Residues: CASSQGDSGDARETQYF. The chain carries TRBV4-3 and TRBJ2-5; 8 bases align to TRBD2. The CDR3 sequence is 17 residues long. V lost 1 base, J lost 5 bases, and 12 bases stayed unmatched. Germline CDR1 reads LGHNA; CDR2 reads YSLEER.

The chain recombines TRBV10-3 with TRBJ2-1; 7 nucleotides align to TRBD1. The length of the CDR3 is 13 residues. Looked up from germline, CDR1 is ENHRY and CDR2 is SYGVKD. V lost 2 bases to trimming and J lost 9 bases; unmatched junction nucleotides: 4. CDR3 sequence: CAISEAGGVEQFF. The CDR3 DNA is TGTGCCATCAGTGAGGCAGGGGGAGTTGAGCAGTTCTTC.

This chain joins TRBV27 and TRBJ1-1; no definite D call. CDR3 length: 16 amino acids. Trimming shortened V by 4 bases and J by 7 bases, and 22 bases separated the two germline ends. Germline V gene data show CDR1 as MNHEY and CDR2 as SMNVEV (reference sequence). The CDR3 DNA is TGTGCCAGCAGTTCACCCCCCTTAGGCGGGAAGGGTGAAGCTTTCTTT. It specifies CASSSPPLGGKGEAFF.

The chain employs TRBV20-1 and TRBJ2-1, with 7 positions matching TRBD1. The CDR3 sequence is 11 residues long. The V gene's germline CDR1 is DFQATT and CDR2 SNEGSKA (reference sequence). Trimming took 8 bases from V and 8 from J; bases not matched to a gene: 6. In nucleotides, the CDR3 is TGCAGTTACACAGGGGTCGATGAGCAGTTCTTC. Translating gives CSYTGVDEQFF.

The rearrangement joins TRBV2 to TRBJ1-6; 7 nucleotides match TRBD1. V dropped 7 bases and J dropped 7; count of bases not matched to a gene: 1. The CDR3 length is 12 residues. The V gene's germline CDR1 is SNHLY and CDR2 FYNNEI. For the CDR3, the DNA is TGTGCCAGCACGACAGGGAATTCACCCCTCCACTTT. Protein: CASTTGNSPLHF.

This chain's CDR3 is CASSPTENRGYGYTF. The DNA of the CDR3 is TGTGCCAGCTCACCGACCGAGAATAGAGGCTATGGCTACACCTTC. This chain uses TRBV18 with TRBJ1-2; no clear D gene. Trimming shortened V by 3 bases and J by 4 bases, and 15 bases separated the two germline ends. The CDR3 has 15 amino acids. Germline V lookup: CDR1 KGHSH, CDR2 LQKENI.

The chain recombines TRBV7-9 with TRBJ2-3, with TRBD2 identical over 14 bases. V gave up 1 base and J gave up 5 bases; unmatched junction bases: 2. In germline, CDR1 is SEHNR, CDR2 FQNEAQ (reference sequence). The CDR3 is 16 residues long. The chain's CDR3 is CASSLEGTSGGDTQYF. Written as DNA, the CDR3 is TGTGCCAGCAGCTTAGAGGGGACTAGCGGGGGAGATACGCAGTATTTT.

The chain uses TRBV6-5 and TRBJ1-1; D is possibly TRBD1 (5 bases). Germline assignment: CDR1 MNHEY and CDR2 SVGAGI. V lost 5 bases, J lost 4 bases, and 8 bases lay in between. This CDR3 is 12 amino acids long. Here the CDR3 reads CASSRGSTEAFF. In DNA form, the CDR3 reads TGTGCCAGCAGTCGGGGGAGCACTGAAGCTTTCTTT.

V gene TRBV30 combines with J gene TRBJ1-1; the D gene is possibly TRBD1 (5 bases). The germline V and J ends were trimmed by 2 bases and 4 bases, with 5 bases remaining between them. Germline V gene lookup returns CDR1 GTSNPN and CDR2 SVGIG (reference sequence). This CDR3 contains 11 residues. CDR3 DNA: TGTGCCTGGAGTACAGGCACTGAAGCTTTCTTT. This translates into CAWSTGTEAFF.

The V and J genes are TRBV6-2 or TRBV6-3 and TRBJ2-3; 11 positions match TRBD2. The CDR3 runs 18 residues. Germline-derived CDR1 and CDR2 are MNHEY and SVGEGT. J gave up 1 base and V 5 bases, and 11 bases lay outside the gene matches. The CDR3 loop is CASSPYGGSGGGTDTQYF. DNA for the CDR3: TGTGCCAGCAGTCCCTACGGCGGTAGCGGGGGGGGCACAGATACGCAGTATTTT.